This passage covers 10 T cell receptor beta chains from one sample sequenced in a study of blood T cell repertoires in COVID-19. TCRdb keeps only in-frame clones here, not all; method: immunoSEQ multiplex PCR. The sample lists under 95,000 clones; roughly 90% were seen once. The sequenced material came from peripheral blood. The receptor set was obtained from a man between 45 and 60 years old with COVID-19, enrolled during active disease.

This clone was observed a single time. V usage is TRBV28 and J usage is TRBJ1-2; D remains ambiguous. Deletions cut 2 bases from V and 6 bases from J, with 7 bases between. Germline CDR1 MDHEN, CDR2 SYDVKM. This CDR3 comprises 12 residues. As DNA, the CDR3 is TGTGCCAGCAGTTTAAGAGGGAATGGCTACACCTTC. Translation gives CASSLRGNGYTF.

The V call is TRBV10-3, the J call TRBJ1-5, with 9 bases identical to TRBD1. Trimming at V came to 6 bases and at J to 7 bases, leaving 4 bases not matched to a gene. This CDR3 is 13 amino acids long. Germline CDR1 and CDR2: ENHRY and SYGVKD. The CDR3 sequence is CAISRDREQPQHF. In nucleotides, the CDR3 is TGTGCCATCAGCCGGGACAGGGAACAGCCCCAGCATTTT.

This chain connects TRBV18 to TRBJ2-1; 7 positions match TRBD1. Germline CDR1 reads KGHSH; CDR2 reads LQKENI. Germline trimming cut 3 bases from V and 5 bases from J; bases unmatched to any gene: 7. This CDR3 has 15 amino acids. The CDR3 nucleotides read TGTGCCAGCTCACCCACCGGGACAGCCGACAATGAGCAGTTCTTC. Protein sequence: CASSPTGTADNEQFF.

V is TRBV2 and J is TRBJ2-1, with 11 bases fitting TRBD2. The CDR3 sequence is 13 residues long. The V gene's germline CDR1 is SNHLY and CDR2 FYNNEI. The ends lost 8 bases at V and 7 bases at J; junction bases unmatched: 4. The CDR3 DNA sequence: TGTGCCAGCGTGATAGCGGGGGGGAATGAGCAGTTCTTC. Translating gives CASVIAGGNEQFF.

The CDR3 region is CASSLHRQAGYTF. CDR3 in DNA: TGTGCCAGCAGTTTGCACCGACAGGCTGGCTACACCTTC. The chain employs TRBV12-3 or TRBV12-4 and TRBJ1-2, with D possibly matching TRBD1 (6 bases). This CDR3 has 13 amino acids. Trimming removed 3 bases from V and 7 bases from J, with 12 bases in between.

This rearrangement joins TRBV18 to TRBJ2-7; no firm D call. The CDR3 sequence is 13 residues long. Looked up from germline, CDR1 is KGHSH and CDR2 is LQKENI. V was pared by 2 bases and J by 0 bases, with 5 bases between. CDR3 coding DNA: TGTGCCAGCTCACCAGGCGGCTCCTACGAGCAGTACTTC. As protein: CASSPGGSYEQYF.

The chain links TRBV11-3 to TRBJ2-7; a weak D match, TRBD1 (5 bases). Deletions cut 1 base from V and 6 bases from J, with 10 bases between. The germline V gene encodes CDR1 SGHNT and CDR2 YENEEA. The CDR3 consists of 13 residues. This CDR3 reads CASSLAPQGEQYF. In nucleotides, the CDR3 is TGTGCCAGCAGCTTAGCCCCGCAGGGCGAGCAGTACTTC. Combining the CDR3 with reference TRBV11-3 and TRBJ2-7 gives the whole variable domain EAGVVQSPRYKIIEKKQPVAFWCNPISGHNTLYWYLQNLGQGPELLIRYENEEAVDDSQLPKDRFSAERLKGVDSTLKIQPAELGDSAVYLCASSLAPQGEQYFGPGTRLTVT.

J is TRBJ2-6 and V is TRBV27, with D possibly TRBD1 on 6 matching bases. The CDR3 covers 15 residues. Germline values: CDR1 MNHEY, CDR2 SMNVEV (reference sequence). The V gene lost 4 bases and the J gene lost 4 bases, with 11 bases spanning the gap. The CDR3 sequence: CASSSGALGANVLTF. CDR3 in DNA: TGTGCCAGCAGTTCAGGGGCGCTGGGGGCCAACGTCCTGACTTTC.

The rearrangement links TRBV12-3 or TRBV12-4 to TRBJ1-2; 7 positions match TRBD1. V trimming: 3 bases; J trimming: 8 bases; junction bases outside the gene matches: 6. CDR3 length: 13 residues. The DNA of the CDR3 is TGTGCCAGCAGTTTCCCAGGGGGTCGGGGCTACACCTTC. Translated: CASSFPGGRGYTF.

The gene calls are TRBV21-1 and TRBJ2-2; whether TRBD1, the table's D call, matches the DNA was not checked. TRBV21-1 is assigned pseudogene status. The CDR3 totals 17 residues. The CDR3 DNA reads TGTGCCAGCAGCAGGACAGGGGGCCCACCGAACACCGGGGAGCTGTTTTTT. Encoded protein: CASSRTGGPPNTGELFF.